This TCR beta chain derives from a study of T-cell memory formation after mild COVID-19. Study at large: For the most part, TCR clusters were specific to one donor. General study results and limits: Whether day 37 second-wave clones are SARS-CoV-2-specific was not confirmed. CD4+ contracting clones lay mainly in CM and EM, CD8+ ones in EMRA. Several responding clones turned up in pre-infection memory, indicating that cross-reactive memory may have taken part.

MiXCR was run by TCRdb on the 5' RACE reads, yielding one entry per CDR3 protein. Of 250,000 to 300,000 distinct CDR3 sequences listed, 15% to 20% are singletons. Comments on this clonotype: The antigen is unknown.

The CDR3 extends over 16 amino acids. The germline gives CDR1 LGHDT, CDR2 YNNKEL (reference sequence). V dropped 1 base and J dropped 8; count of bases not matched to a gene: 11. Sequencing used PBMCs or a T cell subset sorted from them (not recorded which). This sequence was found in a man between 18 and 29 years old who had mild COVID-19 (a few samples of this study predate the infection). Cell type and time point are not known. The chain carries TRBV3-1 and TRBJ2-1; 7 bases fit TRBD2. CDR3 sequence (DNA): TGTGCCAGCAGCCAAGCCGGGGGGTGGGGTGGTTATGAGCAGTTCTTC. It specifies CASSQAGGWGGYEQFF.